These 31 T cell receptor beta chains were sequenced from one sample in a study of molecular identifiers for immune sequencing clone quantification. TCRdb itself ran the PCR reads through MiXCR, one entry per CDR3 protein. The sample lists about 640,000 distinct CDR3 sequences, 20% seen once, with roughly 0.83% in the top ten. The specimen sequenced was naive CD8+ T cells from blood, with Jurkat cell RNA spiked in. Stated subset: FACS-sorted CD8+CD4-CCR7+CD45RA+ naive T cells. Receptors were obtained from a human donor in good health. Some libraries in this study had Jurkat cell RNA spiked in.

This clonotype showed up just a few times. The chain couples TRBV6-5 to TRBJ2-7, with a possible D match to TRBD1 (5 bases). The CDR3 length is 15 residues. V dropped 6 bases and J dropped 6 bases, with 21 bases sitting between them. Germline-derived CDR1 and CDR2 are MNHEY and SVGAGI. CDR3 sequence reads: CASRNVWGRPSEQYF. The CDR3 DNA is TGTGCCAGCAGAAACGTTTGGGGCAGGCCCTCCGAGCAGTACTTC.

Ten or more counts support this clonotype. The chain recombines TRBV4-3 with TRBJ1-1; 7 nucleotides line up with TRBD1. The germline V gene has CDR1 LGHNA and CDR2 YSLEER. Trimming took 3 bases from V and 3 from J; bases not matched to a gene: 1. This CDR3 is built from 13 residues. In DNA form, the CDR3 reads TGCGCCAGCAGCCACGGACAGGACACTGAAGCTTTCTTT. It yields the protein CASSHGQDTEAFF.

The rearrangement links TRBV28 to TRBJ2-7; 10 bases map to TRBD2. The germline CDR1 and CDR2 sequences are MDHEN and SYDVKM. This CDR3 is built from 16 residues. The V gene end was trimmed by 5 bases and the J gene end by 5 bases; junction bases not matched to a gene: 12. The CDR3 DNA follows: TGTGCCAGCAGTCCCCGCCCTAGCGGGAGCCAGAACGAGCAGTACTTC. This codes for CASSPRPSGSQNEQYF.

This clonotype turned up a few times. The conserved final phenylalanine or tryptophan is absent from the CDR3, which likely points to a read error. In DNA form, the CDR3 reads TGTGCCAGCAGTACCTTGATGGGGGCCTCCACAGATACGCAGTATTCT. Protein product: CASSTLMGASTDTQYS. The rearrangement uses TRBV27 and TRBJ2-3, with D possibly matching TRBD1 (6 bases). The germline V gene encodes CDR1 MNHEY and CDR2 SMNVEV (reference sequence). V was shortened by 5 bases and J by 2 bases, with 17 bases between the two germline ends. The CDR3 is made up of 16 amino acids.

Here the CDR3 DNA reads TGTGCCAGCAGTCATATTGCCGCGGGGGACTCCGCGTTTGCTTTGCAGTACTTC. Amino acid sequence: CASSHIAAGDSAFALQYF. The rearrangement links TRBV27 to TRBJ2-7, with 7 bases fitting TRBD2. Germline V lookup: CDR1 MNHEY, CDR2 SMNVEV (reference sequence). With 5 bases clipped from V and 9 bases from J, the junction kept 25 bases outside the gene matches. This CDR3 has 18 amino acids.

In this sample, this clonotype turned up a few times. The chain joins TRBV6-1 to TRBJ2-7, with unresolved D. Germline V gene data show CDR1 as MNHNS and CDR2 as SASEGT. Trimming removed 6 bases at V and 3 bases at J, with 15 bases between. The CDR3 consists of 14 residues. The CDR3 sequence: CASSAQQRYYEQYF. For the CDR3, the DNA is TGTGCCAGCAGCGCACAGCAGAGATACTACGAGCAGTACTTC.

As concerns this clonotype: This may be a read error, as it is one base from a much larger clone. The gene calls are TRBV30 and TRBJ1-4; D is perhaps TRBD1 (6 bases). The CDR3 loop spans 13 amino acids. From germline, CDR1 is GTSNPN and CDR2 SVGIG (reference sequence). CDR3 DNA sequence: TGTGCCTGGAGTACAGGGTCTAATGAAAGACTGTTTTTT. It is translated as CAWSTGSNERLFF. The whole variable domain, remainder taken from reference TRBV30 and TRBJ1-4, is SQTIHQWPATLVQPVGSPLSLECTVEGTSNPNLYWYRQAAGRGLQLLFYSVGIGQISSEVPQNLSASRPQDRQFILSSKKLLLSDSGFYLCAWSTGSNERLFFGSGTQLSVL.

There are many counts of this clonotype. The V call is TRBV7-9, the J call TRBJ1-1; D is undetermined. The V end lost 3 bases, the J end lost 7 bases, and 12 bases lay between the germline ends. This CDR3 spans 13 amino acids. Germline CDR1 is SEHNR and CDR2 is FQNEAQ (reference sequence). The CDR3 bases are TGTGCCAGCAGCTTTAGCTCGGGAGATGAAGCTTTCTTT. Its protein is CASSFSSGDEAFF.

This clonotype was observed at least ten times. As DNA, the CDR3 is TGTGCCAGCAGCTTCCCCGGGGTGGGGGAGCAGTACTTC. It codes for CASSFPGVGEQYF. The chain joins TRBV7-9 to TRBJ2-7; maybe TRBD2 (5 bases). The V end was cut by 3 bases, the J end by 7 bases, with 13 bases between. Germline values: CDR1 SEHNR, CDR2 FQNEAQ (reference sequence). The CDR3 is made up of 13 amino acids.

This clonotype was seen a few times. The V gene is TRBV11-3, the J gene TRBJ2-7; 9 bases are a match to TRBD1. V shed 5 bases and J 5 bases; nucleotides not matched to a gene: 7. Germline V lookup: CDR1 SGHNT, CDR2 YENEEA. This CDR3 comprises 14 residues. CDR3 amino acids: CASSQRGTGNEQYF. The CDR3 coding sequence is TGTGCCAGCAGCCAGAGGGGGACAGGGAACGAGCAGTACTTC.

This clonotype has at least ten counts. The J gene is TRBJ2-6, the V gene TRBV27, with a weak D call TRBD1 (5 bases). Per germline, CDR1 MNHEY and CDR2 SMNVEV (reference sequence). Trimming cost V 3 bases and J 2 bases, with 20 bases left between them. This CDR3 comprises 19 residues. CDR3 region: CASSFLVQGPEAGANVLTF. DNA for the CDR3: TGTGCCAGCAGTTTTTTAGTGCAGGGTCCTGAGGCTGGGGCCAACGTCCTGACTTTC.

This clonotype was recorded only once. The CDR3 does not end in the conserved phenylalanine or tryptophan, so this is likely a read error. CDR3 DNA: TGTGCCAGCAGTTCAGCCCAGGAATCTTATAGCAATCAGCCCCAGCATCTT. It encodes CASSSAQESYSNQPQHL. The chain combines TRBV28 with TRBJ1-5; D unclear. The ends were cut back, 4 bases at V and 0 bases at J, with 16 bases in the middle. In germline, CDR1 is MDHEN, CDR2 SYDVKM. The CDR3 sequence is 17 residues long.

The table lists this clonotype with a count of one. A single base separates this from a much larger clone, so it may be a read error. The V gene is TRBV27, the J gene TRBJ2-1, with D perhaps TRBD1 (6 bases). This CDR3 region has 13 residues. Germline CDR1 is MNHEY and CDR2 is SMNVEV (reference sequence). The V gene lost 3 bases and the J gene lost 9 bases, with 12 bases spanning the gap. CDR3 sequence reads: CASSFAGVSEQFF. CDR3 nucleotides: TGTGCCAGCAGTTTCGCAGGGGTATCTGAGCAGTTCTTC.

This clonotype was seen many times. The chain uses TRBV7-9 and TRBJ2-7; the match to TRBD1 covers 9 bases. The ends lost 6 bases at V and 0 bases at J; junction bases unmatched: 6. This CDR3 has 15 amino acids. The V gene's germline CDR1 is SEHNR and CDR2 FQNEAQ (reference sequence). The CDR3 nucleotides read TGTGCCAGCAGTAACTGGGACAGGGCCTCCTACGAGCAGTACTTC. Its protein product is CASSNWDRASYEQYF.

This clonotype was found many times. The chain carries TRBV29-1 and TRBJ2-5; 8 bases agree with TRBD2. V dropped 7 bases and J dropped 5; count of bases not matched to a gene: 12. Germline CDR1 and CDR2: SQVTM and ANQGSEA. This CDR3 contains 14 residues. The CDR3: CSGTPGGGRETQYF. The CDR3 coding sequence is TGCAGCGGAACCCCGGGAGGGGGGAGGGAGACCCAGTACTTC.

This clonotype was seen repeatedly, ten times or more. The CDR3 region has the DNA TGTGCCAGCAGCCCCCAGGGATACAGCTCCTACGAGCAGTACTTC. Translation: CASSPQGYSSYEQYF. This rearrangement joins TRBV9 to TRBJ2-7; possible D gene TRBD1, 5 bases. The CDR3 extends over 15 amino acids. The V end was cut by 4 bases, the J end by 0 bases, with 14 bases between. Germline V gene lookup returns CDR1 SGDLS and CDR2 YYNGEE.

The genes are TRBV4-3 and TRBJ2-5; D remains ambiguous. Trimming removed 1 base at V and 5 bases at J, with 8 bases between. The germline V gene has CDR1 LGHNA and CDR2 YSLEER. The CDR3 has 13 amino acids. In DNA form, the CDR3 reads TGCGCCAGCAGCCAAGCGGGTTGGGAGACCCAGTACTTC. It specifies CASSQAGWETQYF.

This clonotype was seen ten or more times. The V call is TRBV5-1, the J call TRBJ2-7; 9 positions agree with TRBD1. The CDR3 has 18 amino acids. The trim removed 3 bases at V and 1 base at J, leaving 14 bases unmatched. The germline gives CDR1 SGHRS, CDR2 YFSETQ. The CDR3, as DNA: TGCGCCAGCAGCTCTCCAACCGGTCCCGGGACAGGGTCCTACGAGCAGTACTTC. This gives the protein CASSSPTGPGTGSYEQYF.

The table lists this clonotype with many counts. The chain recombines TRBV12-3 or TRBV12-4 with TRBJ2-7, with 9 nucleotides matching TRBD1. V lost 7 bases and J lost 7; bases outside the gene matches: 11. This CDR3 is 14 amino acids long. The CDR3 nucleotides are TGTGCCAGCACTTCCGGGACAGGGTTTTGGGAGCAGTACTTC. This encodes CASTSGTGFWEQYF.

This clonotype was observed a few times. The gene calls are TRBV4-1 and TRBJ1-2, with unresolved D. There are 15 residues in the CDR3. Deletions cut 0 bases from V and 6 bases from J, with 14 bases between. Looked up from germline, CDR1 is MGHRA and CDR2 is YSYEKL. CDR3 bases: TGCGCCAGCAGCCAAGAAGTCCGCGTGGTTCATGGCTACACCTTC. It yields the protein CASSQEVRVVHGYTF.

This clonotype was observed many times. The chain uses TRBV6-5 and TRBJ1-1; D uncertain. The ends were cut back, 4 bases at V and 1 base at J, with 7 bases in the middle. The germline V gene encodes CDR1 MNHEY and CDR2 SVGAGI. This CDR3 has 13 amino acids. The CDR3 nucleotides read TGTGCCAGCAGTTCCTCCGCGAACACTGAAGCTTTCTTT. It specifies CASSSSANTEAFF.

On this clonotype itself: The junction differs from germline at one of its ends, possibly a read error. CDR3 loop: CASSQTWGGAYGQYF. CDR3 DNA: TGCGCCAGCAGCCAAACCTGGGGTGGGGCCTACGGGCAGTACTTC. The genes are TRBV4-3 and TRBJ2-7, with TRBD1 as a possible D gene (5 bases). The V gene's germline CDR1 is LGHNA and CDR2 YSLEER. This CDR3 contains 15 residues.

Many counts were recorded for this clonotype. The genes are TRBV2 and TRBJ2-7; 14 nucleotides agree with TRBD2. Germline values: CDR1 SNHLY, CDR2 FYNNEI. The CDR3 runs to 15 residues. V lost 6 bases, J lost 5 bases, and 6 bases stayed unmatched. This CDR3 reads CASRPGLAGGHEQYF. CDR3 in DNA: TGTGCCAGCAGACCCGGACTAGCGGGAGGCCACGAGCAGTACTTC.

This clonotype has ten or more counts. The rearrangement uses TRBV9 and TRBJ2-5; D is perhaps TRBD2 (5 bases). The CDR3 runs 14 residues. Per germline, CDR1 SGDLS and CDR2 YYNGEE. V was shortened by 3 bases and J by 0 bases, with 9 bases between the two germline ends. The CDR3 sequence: CASSAAGYQETQYF. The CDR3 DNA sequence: TGTGCCAGCAGCGCCGCGGGCTACCAAGAGACCCAGTACTTC.

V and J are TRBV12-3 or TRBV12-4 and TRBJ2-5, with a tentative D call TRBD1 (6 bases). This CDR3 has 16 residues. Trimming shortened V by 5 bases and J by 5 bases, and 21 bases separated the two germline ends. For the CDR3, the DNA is TGTGCCAGCAGTGCCCGGACAGCGACGGAATGGGAGACCCAGTACTTC. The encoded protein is CASSARTATEWETQYF.

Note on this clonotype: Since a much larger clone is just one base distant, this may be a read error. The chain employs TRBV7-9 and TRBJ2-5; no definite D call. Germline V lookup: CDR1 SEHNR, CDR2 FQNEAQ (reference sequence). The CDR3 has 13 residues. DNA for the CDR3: TGTGCCGGCAGCCCGGGTTTTGGGGAGACCCAGTACTTC. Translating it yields CAGSPGFGETQYF.

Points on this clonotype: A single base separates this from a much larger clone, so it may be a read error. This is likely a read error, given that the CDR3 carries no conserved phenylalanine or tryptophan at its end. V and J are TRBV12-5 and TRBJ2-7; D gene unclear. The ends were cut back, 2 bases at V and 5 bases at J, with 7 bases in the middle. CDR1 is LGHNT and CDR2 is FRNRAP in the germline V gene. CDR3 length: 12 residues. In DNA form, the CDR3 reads TGTGCTAGTGGTTTGCCTCCCCACGAGCAGTACCTC. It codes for CASGLPPHEQYL.

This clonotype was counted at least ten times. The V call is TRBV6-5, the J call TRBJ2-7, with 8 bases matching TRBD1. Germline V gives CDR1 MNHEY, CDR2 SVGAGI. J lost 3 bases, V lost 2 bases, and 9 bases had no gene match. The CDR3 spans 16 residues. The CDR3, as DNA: TGTGCCAGCAGTTACGGCGAGACAGGGGCGGGCTACGAGCAGTACTTC. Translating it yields CASSYGETGAGYEQYF.

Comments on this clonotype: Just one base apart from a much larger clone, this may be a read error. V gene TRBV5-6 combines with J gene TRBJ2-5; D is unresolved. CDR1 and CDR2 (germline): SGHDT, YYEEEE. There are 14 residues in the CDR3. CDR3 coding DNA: TGTGCCAGCAGCAAACCCCGGGCCAGCGAGACCCGGTACTTC. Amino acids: CASSKPRASETRYF.

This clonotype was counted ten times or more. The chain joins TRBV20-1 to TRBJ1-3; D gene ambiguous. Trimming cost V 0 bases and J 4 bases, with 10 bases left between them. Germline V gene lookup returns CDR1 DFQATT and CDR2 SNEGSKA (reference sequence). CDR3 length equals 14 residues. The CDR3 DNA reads TGCAGTGCTAGAGATTACAGATCCGGAAACACCATATATTTT. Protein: CSARDYRSGNTIYF.

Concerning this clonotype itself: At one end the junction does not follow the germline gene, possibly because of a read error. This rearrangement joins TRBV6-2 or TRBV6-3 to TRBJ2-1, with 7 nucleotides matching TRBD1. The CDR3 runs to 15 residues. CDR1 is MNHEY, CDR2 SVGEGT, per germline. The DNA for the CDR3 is TGTGCCAGCAGTCGCCGGGACAGCTCCTACAATAAGCAGTTCTTC. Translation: CASSRRDSSYNKQFF.